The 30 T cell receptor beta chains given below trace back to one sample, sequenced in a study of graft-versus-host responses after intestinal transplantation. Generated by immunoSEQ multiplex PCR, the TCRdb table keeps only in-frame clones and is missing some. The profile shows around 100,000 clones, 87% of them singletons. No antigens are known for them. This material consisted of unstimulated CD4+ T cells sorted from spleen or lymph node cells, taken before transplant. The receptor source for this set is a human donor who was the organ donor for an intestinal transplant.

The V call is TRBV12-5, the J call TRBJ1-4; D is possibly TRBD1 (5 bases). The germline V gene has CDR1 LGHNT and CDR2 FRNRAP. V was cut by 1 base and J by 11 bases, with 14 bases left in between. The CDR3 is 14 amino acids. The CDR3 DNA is TGTGCTAGTGGTTTGGACAGGTTTGGTGGGAAACTGTTTTTT. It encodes CASGLDRFGGKLFF. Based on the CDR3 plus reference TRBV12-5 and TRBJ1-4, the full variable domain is DARVTQTPRHKVTEMGQEVTMRCQPILGHNTVFWYRQTMMQGLELLAYFRNRAPLDDSGMPKDRFSAEMPDATLATLKIQPSEPRDSAVYFCASGLDRFGGKLFFGSGTQLSVL.

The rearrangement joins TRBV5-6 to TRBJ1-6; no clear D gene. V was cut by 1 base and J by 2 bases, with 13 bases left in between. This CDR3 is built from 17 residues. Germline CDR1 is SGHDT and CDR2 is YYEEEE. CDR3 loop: CASSLFFVGTYNSPLHF. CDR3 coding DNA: TGTGCCAGCAGCTTGTTCTTTGTGGGGACCTATAATTCACCCCTCCACTTT.

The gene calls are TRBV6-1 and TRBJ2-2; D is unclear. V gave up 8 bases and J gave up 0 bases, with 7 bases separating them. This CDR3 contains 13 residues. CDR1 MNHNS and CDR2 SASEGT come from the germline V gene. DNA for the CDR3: TGTGCCAGCCTGAATACGAACACCGGGGAGCTGTTTTTT. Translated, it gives CASLNTNTGELFF.

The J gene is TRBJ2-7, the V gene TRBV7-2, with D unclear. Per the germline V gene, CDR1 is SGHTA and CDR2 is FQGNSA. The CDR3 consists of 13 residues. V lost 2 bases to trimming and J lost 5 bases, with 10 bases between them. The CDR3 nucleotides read TGTGCCAGCAGCTTATCATTTGGCAACGAGCAGTACTTC. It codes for CASSLSFGNEQYF.

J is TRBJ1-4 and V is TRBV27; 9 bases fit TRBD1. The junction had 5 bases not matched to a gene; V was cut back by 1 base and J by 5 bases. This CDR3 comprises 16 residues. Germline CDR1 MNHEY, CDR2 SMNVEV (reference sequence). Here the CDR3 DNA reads TGTGCCAGCAGTTTATGGGGAGGGACAGGGAATGAAAAACTGTTTTTT. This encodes CASSLWGGTGNEKLFF. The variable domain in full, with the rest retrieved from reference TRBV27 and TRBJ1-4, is EAQVTQNPRYLITVTGKKLTVTCSQNMNHEYMSWYRQDPGLGLRQIYYSMNVEVTDKGDVPEGYKVSRKEKRNFPLILESPSPNQTSLYFCASSLWGGTGNEKLFFGSGTQLSVL.

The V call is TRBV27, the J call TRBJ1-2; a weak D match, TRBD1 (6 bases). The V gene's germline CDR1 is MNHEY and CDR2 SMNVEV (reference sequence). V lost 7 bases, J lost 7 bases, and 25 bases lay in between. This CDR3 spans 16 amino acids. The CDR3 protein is CASTLLSGTPQSGYTF. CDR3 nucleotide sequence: TGTGCCAGCACCCTTCTAAGCGGGACACCGCAGAGTGGCTACACCTTC.

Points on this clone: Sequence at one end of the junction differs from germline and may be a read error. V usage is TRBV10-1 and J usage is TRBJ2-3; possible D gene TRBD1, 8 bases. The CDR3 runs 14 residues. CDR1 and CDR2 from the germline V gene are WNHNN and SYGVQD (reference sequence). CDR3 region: CASSPTGGTGTQYF. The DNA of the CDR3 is TGCGCCAGCAGTCCAACCGGGGGGACAGGTACGCAGTATTTT.

Written as DNA, the CDR3 is TGTGCCAGCAGCCTTCAGGGCCAGACGGAAGCTTTCTTT. Protein: CASSLQGQTEAFF. J is TRBJ1-1 and V is TRBV5-4; tentatively, D is TRBD1 (5 bases). V was pared by 4 bases and J by 8 bases, with 15 bases between. CDR1 SGHNT and CDR2 YYREEE come from the germline V gene (reference sequence). The CDR3 sequence is 13 residues long. The full variable domain, completed using reference TRBV5-4 and TRBJ1-1, is ETGVTQSPTHLIKTRGQQVTLRCSSQSGHNTVSWYQQALGQGPQFIFQYYREEENGRGNFPPRFSGLQFPNYSSELNVNALELDDSALYLCASSLQGQTEAFFGQGTRLTVV.

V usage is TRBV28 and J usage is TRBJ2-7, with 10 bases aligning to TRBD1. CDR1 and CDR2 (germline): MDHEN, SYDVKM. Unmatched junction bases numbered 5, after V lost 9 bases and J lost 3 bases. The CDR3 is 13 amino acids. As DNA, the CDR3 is TGTGCCAGTTCGGGACAGGGGATCTACGAGCAGTACTTC. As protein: CASSGQGIYEQYF.

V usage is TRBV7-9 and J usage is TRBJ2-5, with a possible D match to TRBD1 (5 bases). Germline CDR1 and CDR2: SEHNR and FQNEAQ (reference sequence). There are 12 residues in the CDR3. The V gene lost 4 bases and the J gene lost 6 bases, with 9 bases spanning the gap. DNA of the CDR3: TGTGCCAGCAGCTGGGGCCTTCAGACCCAGTACTTC. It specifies CASSWGLQTQYF.

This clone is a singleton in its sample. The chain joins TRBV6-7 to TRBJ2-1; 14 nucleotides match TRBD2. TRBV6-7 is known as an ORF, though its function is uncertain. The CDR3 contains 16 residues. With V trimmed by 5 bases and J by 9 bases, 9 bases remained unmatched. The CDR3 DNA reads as TGTGCCAGCAGTCCCGCGACTAGCGGGGGGGCGATTGAGCAGTTCTTC. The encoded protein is CASSPATSGGAIEQFF.

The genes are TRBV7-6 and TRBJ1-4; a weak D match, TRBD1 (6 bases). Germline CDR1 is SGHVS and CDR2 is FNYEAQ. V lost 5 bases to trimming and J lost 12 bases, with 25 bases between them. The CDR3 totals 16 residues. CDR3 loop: CASSPFRGLAGEELFF. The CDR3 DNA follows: TGTGCCAGCAGCCCATTCCGGGGGCTCGCGGGGGAAGAACTGTTTTTT.

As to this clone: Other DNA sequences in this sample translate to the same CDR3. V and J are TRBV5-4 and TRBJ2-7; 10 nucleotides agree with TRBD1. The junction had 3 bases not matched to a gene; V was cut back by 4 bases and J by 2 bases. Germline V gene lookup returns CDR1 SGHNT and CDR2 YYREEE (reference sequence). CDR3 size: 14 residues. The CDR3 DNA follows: TGTGCCAGCAGCCCTGGACAGGGGGCCTACGAGCAGTACTTC. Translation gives CASSPGQGAYEQYF.

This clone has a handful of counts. The CDR3: CASTWGTLNQPQHF. As DNA, the CDR3 is TGTGCCAGCACCTGGGGGACTCTCAATCAGCCCCAGCATTTT. J is TRBJ1-5 and V is TRBV28, with TRBD1 as a possible D gene (5 bases). The V end was cut by 7 bases, the J end by 3 bases, with 13 bases between. Germline V gives CDR1 MDHEN, CDR2 SYDVKM. This CDR3 is 14 amino acids long.

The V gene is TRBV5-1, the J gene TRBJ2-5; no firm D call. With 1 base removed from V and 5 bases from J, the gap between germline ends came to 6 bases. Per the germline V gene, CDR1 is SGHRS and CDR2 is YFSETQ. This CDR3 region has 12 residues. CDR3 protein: CASSLFLETQYF. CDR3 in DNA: TGCGCCAGCAGCTTGTTTCTGGAGACCCAGTACTTC. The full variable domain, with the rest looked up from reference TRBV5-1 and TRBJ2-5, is KAGVTQTPRYLIKTRGQQVTLSCSPISGHRSVSWYQQTPGQGLQFLFEYFSETQRNKGNFPGRFSGRQFSNSRSEMNVSTLELGDSALYLCASSLFLETQYFGPGTRLLVL.

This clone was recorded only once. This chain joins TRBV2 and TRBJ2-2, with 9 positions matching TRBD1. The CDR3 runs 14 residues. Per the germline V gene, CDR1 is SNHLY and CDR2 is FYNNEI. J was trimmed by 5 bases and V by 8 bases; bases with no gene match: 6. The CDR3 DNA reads TGTGCCAGCGGTACAGGGGGCGCGACCGGGGAGCTGTTTTTT. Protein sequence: CASGTGGATGELFF.

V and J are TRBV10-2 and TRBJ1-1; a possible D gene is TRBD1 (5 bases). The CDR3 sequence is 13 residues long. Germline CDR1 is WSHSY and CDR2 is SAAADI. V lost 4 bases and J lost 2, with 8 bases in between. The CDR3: CASSGQRNTEAFF. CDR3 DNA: TGCGCCAGCAGTGGACAGAGAAACACTGAAGCTTTCTTT.

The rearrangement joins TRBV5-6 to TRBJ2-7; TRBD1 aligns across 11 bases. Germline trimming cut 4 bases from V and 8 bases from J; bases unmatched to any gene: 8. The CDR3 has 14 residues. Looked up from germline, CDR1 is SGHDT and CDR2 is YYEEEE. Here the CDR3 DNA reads TGTGCCAGCAGCAAACCCGGGACAGGGGGAAAGCAGTACTTC. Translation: CASSKPGTGGKQYF.

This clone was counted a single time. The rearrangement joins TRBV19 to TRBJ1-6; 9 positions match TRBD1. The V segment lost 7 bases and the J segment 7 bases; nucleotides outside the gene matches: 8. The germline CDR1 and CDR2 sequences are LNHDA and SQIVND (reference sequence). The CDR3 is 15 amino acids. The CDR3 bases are TGTGCCAGTACCCTCACCGGGACAGGGAATTCACCCCTCCACTTT. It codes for CASTLTGTGNSPLHF.

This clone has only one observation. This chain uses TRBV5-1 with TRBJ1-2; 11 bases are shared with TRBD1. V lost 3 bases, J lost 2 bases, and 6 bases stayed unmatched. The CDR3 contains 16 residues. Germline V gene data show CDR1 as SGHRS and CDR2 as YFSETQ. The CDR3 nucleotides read TGCGCCAGCAGCTGGGACAGGGGGAAGGGGAACTATGGCTACACCTTC. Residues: CASSWDRGKGNYGYTF. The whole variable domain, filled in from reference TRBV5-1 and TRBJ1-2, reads KAGVTQTPRYLIKTRGQQVTLSCSPISGHRSVSWYQQTPGQGLQFLFEYFSETQRNKGNFPGRFSGRQFSNSRSEMNVSTLELGDSALYLCASSWDRGKGNYGYTFGSGTRLTVV.

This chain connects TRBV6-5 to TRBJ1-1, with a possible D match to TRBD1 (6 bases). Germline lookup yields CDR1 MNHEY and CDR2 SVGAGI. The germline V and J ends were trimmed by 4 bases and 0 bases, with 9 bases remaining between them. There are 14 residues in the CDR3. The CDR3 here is CASSSRGMNTEAFF. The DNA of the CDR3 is TGTGCCAGCAGTTCCAGGGGAATGAACACTGAAGCTTTCTTT.

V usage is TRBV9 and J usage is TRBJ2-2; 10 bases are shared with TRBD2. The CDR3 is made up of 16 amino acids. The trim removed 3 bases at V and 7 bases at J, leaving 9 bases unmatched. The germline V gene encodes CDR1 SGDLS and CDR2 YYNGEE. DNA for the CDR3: TGTGCCAGCAGCGCCCGAGCGGGGGGGCTGGGCGGGGAGCTGTTTTTT. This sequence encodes CASSARAGGLGGELFF.

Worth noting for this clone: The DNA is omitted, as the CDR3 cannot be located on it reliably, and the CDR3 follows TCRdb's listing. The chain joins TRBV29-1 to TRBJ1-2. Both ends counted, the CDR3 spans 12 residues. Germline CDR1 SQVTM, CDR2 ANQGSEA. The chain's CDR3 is CSVFGSGNGYTF.

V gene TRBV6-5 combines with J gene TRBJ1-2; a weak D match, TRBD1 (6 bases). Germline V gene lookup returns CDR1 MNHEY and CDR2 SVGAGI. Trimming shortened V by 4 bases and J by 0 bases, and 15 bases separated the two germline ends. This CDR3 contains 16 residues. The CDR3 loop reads CASSFQDRVTNYGYTF. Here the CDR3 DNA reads TGTGCCAGCAGTTTCCAGGACAGAGTGACTAACTATGGCTACACCTTC.

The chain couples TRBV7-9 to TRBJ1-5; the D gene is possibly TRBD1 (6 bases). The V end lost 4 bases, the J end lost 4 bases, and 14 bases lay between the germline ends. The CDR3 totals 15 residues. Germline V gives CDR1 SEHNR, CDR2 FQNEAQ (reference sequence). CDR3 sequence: CASSYGGGVNQPQHF. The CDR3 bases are TGTGCCAGCAGCTATGGAGGGGGTGTTAATCAGCCCCAGCATTTT.

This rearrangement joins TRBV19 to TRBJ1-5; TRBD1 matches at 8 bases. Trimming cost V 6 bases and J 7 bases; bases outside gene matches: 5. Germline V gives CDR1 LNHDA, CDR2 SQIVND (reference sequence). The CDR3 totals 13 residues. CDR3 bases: TGTGCCAGTAGCGACAGGGGAGGACAGCCCCAGCATTTT. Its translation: CASSDRGGQPQHF.

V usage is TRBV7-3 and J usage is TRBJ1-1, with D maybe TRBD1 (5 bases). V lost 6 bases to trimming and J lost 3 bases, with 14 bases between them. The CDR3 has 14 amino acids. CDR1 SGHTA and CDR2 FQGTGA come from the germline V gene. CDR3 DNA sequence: TGTGCCAGCAGTGGGAGGGGAGAGGACACTGAAGCTTTCTTT. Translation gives CASSGRGEDTEAFF.

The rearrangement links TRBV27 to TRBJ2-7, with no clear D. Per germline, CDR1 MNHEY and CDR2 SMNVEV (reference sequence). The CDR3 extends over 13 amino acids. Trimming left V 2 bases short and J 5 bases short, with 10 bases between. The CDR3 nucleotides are TGTGCCAGCAGTTTAAAAGGGTCCCACGAGCAGTACTTC. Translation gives CASSLKGSHEQYF.

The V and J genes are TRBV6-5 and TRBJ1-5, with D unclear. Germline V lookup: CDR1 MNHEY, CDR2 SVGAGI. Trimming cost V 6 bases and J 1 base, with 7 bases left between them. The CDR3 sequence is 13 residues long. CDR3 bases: TGTGCCAGCAGCCTGGACAGCAATCAGCCCCAGCATTTT. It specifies CASSLDSNQPQHF.

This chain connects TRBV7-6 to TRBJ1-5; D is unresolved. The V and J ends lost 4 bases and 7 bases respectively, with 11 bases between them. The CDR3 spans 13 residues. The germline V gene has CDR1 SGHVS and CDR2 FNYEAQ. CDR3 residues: CASSSQMGQPQHF. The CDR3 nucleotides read TGTGCCAGCAGCTCCCAGATGGGCCAGCCCCAGCATTTT. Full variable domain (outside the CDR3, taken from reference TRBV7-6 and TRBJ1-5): GAGVSQSPRYKVTKRGQDVALRCDPISGHVSLYWYRQALGQGPEFLTYFNYEAQQDKSGLPNDRFSAERPEGSISTLTIQRTEQRDSAMYRCASSSQMGQPQHFGDGTRLSIL.